The TCR beta chain under discussion was sequenced for a study of blood T cell repertoires in COVID-19. The ends lost 4 bases at V and 9 bases at J; junction bases unmatched: 6. The germline CDR1 and CDR2 sequences are SGHDN and FVKESK. The length of the CDR3 is 13 residues. Clones were read by immunoSEQ multiplex PCR, and TCRdb kept only the in-frame ones, dropping some. The data hold about 160,000 clones, with about 86% observed a single time. The source is a man aged 45-60 years with active or convalescent COVID-19. This chain connects TRBV14 to TRBJ2-4; 7 bases align to TRBD1. Sequenced: peripheral blood. CDR3 residues: CASSLDRVGIQYF. The CDR3 DNA reads TGTGCCAGCAGCCTAGACAGGGTTGGCATTCAGTACTTC.